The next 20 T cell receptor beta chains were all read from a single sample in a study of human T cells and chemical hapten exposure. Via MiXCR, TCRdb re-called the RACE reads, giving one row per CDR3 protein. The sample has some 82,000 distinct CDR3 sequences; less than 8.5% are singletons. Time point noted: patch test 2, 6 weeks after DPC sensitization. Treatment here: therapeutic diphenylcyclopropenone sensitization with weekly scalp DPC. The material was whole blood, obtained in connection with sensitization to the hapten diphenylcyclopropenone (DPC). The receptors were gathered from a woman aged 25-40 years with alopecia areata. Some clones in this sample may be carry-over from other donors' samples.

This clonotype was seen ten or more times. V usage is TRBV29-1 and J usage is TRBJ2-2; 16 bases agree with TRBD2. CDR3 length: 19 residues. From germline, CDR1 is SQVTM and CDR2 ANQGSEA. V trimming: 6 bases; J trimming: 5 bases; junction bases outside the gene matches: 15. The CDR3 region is CSVGLPGLAGGLGTGELFF. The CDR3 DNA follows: TGCAGCGTCGGATTACCGGGACTAGCGGGGGGGCTCGGGACCGGGGAGCTGTTTTTT.

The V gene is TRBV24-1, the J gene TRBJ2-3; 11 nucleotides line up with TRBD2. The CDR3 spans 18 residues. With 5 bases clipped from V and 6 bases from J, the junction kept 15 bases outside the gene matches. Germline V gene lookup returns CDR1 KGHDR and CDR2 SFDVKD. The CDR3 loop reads CATSAVPGTSGGLDTQYF. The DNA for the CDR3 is TGTGCCACCAGTGCCGTCCCCGGCACTAGCGGGGGTTTGGATACGCAGTATTTT.

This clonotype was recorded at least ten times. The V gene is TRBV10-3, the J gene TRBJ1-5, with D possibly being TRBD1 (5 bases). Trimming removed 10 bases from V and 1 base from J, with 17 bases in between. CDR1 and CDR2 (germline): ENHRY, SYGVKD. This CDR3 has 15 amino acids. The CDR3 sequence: CATKTRDGSNQPQHF. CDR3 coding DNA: TGTGCCACGAAGACAAGGGACGGAAGCAATCAGCCCCAGCATTTT.

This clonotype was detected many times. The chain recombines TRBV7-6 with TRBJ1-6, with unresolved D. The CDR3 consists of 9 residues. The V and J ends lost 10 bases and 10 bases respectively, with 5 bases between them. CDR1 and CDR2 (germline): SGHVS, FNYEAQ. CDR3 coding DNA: TGTGCCAACCCGTCACCCCTCCACTTT. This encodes CANPSPLHF.

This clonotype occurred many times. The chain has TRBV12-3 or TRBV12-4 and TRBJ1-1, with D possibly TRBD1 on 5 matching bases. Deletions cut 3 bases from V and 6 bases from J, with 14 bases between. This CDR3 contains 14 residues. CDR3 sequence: CASSLSGGDAEAFF. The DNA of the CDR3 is TGTGCCAGCAGTTTGTCCGGGGGTGACGCTGAAGCTTTCTTT.

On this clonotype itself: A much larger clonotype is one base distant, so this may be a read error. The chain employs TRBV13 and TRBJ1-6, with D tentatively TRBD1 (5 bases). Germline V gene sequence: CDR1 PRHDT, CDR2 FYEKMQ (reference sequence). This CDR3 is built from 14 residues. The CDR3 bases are TGTGCCAGCAGCTTATGGGGGTTTGATTCACCCCTCAACTTT. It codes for CASSLWGFDSPLNF.

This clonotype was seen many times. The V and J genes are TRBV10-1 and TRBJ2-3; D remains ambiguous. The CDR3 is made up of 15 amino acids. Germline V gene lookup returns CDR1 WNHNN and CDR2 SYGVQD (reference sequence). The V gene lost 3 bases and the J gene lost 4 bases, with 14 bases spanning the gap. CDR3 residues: CASSENDLMSDTQYF. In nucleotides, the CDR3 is TGCGCCAGCAGTGAAAACGACTTAATGTCAGATACGCAGTATTTT.

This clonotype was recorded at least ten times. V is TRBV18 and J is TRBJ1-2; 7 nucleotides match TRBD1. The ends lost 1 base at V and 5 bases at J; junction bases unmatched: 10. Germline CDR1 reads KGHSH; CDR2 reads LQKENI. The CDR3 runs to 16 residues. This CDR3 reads CASSPRSAGTDYGYTF. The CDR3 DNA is TGTGCCAGCTCACCACGATCGGCCGGGACAGATTATGGCTACACCTTC.

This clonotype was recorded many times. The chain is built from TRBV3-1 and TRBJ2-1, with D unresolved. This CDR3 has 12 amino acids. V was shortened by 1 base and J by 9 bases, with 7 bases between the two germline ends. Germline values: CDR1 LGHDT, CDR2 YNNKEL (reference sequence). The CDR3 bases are TGTGCCAGCAGCCAAGGACGTACTGAGCAGTTCTTC. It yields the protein CASSQGRTEQFF.

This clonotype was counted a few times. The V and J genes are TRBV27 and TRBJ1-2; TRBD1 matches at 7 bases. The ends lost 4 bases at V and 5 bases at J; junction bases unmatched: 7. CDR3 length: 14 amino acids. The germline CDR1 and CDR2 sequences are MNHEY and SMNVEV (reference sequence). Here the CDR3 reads CASSSPGQPYGYTF. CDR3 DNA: TGTGCCAGCAGTTCACCGGGACAGCCTTATGGCTACACCTTC.

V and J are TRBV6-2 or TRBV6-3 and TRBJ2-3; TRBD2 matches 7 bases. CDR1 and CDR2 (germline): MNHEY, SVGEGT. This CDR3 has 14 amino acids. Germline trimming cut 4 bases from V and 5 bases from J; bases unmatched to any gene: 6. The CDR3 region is CASSSSGEIDTQYF. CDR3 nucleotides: TGTGCCAGCAGTTCGAGCGGGGAGATAGATACGCAGTATTTT.

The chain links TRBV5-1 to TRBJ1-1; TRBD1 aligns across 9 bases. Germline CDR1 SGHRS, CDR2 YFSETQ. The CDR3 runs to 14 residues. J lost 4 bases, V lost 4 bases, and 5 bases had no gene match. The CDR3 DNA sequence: TGCGCCAGCAGCGGGGACAGGGTGGCCACTGAAGCTTTCTTT. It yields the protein CASSGDRVATEAFF.

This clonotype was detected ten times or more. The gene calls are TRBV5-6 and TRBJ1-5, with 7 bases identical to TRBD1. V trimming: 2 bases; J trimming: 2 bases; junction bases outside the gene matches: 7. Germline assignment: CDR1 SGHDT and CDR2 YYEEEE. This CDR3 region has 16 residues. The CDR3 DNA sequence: TGTGCCAGCAGCTTTTTTGACAGGGTCGGCAATCAGCCCCAGCATTTT. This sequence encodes CASSFFDRVGNQPQHF.

In DNA form, the CDR3 reads TGCAGTGCCCCTCCCGCCCAAGAGACCCAGTACTTC. Its protein product is CSAPPAQETQYF. The chain links TRBV20-1 to TRBJ2-5; no firm D call. CDR3 length: 12 residues. Trimming removed 6 bases at V and 1 base at J, with 9 bases between. Germline assignment: CDR1 DFQATT and CDR2 SNEGSKA (reference sequence).

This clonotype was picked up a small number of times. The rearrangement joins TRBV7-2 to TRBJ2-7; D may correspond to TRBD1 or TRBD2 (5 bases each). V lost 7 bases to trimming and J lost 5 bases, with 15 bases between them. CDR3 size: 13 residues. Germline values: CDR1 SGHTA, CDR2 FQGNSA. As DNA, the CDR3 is TGTGCCAGCACTGCCTGGGGGACCGACGAGCAGTACTTC. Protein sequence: CASTAWGTDEQYF.

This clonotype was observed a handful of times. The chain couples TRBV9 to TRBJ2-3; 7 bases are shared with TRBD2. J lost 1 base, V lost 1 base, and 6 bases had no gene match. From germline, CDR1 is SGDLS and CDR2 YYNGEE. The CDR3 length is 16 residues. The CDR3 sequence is CASSVISAGGTDTQYF. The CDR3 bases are TGTGCCAGCAGCGTAATAAGTGCGGGGGGCACAGATACGCAGTATTTT.

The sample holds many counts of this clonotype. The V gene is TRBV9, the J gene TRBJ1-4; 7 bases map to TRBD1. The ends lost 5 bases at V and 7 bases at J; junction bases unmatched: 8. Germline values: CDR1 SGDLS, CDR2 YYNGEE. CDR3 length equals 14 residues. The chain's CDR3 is CASSNRGRSEKLFF. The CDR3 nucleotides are TGTGCCAGCAGTAACAGGGGACGGAGTGAAAAACTGTTTTTT.

The CDR3 spells CASSFDREQFF. The CDR3 DNA reads TGTGCCAGCAGCTTTGACCGGGAGCAGTTCTTC. J is TRBJ2-1 and V is TRBV3-1; D is unclear. Per germline, CDR1 LGHDT and CDR2 YNNKEL (reference sequence). The CDR3 contains 11 residues. V dropped 5 bases and J dropped 10 bases, with 9 bases sitting between them.

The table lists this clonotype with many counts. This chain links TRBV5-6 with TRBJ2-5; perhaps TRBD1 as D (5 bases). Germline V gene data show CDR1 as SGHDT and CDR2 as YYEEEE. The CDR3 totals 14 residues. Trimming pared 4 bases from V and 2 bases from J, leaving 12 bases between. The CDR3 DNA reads TGTGCCAGCAGCCGCGACAGTTATCAAGAGACCCAGTACTTC. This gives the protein CASSRDSYQETQYF.

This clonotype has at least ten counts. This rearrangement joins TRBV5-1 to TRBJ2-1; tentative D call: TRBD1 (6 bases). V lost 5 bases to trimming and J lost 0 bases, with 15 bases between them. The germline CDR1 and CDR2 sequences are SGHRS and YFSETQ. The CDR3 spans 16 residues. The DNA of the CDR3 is TGCGCCAGCAGACGAAGGGGGTTGAGCTCCTACAATGAGCAGTTCTTC. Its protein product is CASRRRGLSSYNEQFF.